One T cell receptor (beta chain) is described in this entry. V shed 2 bases and J 2 bases; nucleotides not matched to a gene: 5. Looked up from germline, CDR1 is MNHNY and CDR2 is SVGAGI (reference sequence). The CDR3 has 15 amino acids. The data were obtained in a study of blood T cell repertoires in COVID-19. The repertoire was sequenced with immunoSEQ multiplex PCR; TCRdb's copy has only in-frame clones and lacks some. The table lists just over 150,000 clones, 80% to 90% of them singletons. This TCR was sampled from a woman aged 45-65 years with acute or convalescent COVID-19. Sequenced: peripheral blood. V usage is TRBV6-6 and J usage is TRBJ2-5, with 7 bases that match TRBD2. The CDR3, as DNA: TGTGCCAGCAGTTACACTGGGGGAGGGCAAGAGACCCAGTACTTC. Encoded protein: CASSYTGGGQETQYF.